A single sample is the source of the 10 T cell receptor beta chains below, sequenced in a study of blood T cell repertoires in COVID-19. Libraries were prepared by immunoSEQ multiplex PCR; TCRdb keeps only in-frame clonotypes and omits some of them. The table has roughly 380,000 clones, about 85% seen once. Sequenced sample: peripheral blood. The source is a woman younger than 30 with acute or convalescent COVID-19.

The chain combines TRBV28 with TRBJ1-5, with no clear D. The germline gives CDR1 MDHEN, CDR2 SYDVKM. With 6 bases removed from V and 1 base from J, the gap between germline ends came to 10 bases. This CDR3 region has 14 residues. The CDR3 nucleotides read TGTGCCAGCAGCCCGACGGGGAGCAATCAGCCCCAGCATTTT. It is translated as CASSPTGSNQPQHF.

A remark on this clone: The germline gene is not matched at one end of the junction; a read error may be the cause. J is TRBJ1-5 and V is TRBV3-1 (or the pseudogene TRBV3-2); D is unclear. From germline, CDR1 is LGHDT and CDR2 YNNKEL (reference sequence). The CDR3 has 12 residues. The CDR3, as DNA: TGTGCCAGCAGTCAAGACCGGTCGCCCCAGCATTTT. It encodes CASSQDRSPQHF.

This rearrangement joins TRBV12-3 or TRBV12-4 to TRBJ1-2; D unclear. This CDR3 region has 13 residues. V lost 1 base to trimming and J lost 11 bases, with 14 bases between them. CDR3 sequence (DNA): TGTGCCAGCAGTTTAGGGGGAGCGTTGGTATACACCTTC. Protein sequence: CASSLGGALVYTF.

The chain joins TRBV5-1 to TRBJ1-2; TRBD1 matches at 7 bases. Looked up from germline, CDR1 is SGHRS and CDR2 is YFSETQ. The junction had 5 bases not matched to a gene; V was cut back by 0 bases and J by 3 bases. This CDR3 is 15 amino acids long. CDR3 nucleotide sequence: TGCGCCAGCAGCTTGGCCCCGGGGACAGACTATGGCTACACCTTC. This codes for CASSLAPGTDYGYTF. Variable domain in full (rest from reference TRBV5-1 and TRBJ1-2): KAGVTQTPRYLIKTRGQQVTLSCSPISGHRSVSWYQQTPGQGLQFLFEYFSETQRNKGNFPGRFSGRQFSNSRSEMNVSTLELGDSALYLCASSLAPGTDYGYTFGSGTRLTVV.

The CDR3 DNA reads TGCGCCAGCAGTGGTAGCGGGGAACCCACAGATACGCAGTATTTT. It codes for CASSGSGEPTDTQYF. This sequence joins TRBV10-2 and TRBJ2-3; 8 bases are a match to TRBD2. CDR3 length equals 15 residues. CDR1 is WSHSY and CDR2 is SAAADI in the germline V gene. Trimming took 4 bases from V and 2 from J; bases not matched to a gene: 5.

The chain employs TRBV6-5 and TRBJ1-2; D gene uncertain. Trimming removed 0 bases at V and 3 bases at J, with 5 bases between. The germline V gene encodes CDR1 MNHEY and CDR2 SVGAGI. CDR3 length: 13 residues. The CDR3 loop reads CASSYSTDYGYTF. Written as DNA, the CDR3 is TGTGCCAGCAGTTACTCCACGGACTATGGCTACACCTTC.

This chain connects TRBV14 to TRBJ2-1, with TRBD2 identical over 9 bases. V shed 4 bases and J 6 bases; nucleotides not matched to a gene: 4. Germline V gene lookup returns CDR1 SGHDN and CDR2 FVKESK. The CDR3 consists of 14 residues. CDR3 loop: CASSLTSGLNEQFF. CDR3 nucleotides: TGTGCCAGCAGCCTGACTAGCGGACTCAATGAGCAGTTCTTC.

This chain connects TRBV9 to TRBJ1-3, with D perhaps matching TRBD1 (5 bases). With 4 bases removed from V and 1 base from J, the gap between germline ends came to 12 bases. This CDR3 comprises 15 residues. CDR1 and CDR2 (germline): SGDLS, YYNGEE. The CDR3 region is CASSPQGGSGNTIYF. The CDR3 nucleotides are TGTGCCAGCAGCCCCCAGGGAGGATCTGGAAACACCATATATTTT.

V is TRBV29-1 and J is TRBJ1-1; D not certain. CDR3 length: 11 residues. Trimming removed 3 bases from V and 3 bases from J, with 5 bases in between. In germline, CDR1 is SQVTM, CDR2 ANQGSEA. DNA for the CDR3: TGCAGCGTTGATGCAGACACTGAAGCTTTCTTT. This gives the protein CSVDADTEAFF.

The chain has TRBV6-6 and TRBJ2-1, with 7 bases that match TRBD2. The CDR3 contains 15 residues. The germline gives CDR1 MNHNY, CDR2 SVGAGI (reference sequence). The trim removed 6 bases at V and 4 bases at J, leaving 9 bases unmatched. CDR3 DNA sequence: TGTGCCAGCAGGCCCCCGACTAGCAGATACAATGAGCAGTTCTTC. It is translated as CASRPPTSRYNEQFF.